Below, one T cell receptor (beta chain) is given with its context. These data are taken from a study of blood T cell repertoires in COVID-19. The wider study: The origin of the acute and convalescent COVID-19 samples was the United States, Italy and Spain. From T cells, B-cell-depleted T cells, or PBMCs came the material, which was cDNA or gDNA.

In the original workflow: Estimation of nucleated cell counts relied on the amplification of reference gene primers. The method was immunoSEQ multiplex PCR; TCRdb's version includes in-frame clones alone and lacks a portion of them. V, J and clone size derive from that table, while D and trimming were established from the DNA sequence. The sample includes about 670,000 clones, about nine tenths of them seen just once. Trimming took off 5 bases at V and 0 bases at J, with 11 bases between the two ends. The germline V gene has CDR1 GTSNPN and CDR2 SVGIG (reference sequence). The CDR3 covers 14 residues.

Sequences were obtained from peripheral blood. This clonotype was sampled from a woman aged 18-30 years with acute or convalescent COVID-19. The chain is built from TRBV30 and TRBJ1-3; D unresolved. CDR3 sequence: CAWSLLSSGNTIYF. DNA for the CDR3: TGTGCCTGGTCCCTCCTTAGCTCTGGAAACACCATATATTTT. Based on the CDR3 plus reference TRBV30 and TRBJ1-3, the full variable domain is SQTIHQWPATLVQPVGSPLSLECTVEGTSNPNLYWYRQAAGRGLQLLFYSVGIGQISSEVPQNLSASRPQDRQFILSSKKLLLSDSGFYLCAWSLLSSGNTIYFGEGSWLTVV.